One T cell receptor beta chain is described in this entry. No antigen is known for it. This sample was taken from a study of cytomegalovirus exposure and HLA in healthy donors. On the study more broadly: From some 190 million T cells, an earlier analysis saw 120 million or so unique TCR beta sequences. Study results and caveats: Some V segments, including TRBV6-2 and TRBV6-3, were excluded as indistinguishable.

PCR employed 60 Vbeta and 13 Jbeta primers. Here immunoSEQ multiplex PCR was the method, and the copy in TCRdb shows in-frame clones only, minus some. Its table lists about 150,000 clones. CDR1 SGHTA and CDR2 FQGNSA come from the germline V gene. Between the trimmed V and J ends, which lost 6 bases and 3 bases, there was a span of 20 bases. This CDR3 comprises 16 residues. The chain joins TRBV7-2 to TRBJ1-2; D gene unclear. The sequenced material came from PBMCs. This receptor was obtained from a man between 25 and 39 years old in good health and CMV-seronegative. The CDR3 sequence is CASSNGLRTVYYGYTF. Here the CDR3 DNA reads TGTGCCAGCAGTAACGGACTGAGGACGGTATACTATGGCTACACCTTC.